This entry lists 27 T cell receptor beta chains sequenced from one sample in a study of T cell responses to AZD1222 COVID-19 vaccine. Measured with immunoSEQ multiplex PCR; TCRdb has only the in-frame clones, and not every one. The sample holds 90,000 to 100,000 clones; approximately 88% are singletons and the top ten take 3.7%. The specimen was peripheral blood, collected on day 0 of AZD1222 vaccination. Source of these receptors: an adult in good health.

The chain has TRBV14 and TRBJ1-2; D not certain. Between the trimmed V and J ends, which lost 1 base and 6 bases, there was a span of 15 bases. The CDR3 has 15 residues. Germline V gene data show CDR1 as SGHDN and CDR2 as FVKESK. The CDR3 nucleotides read TGTGCCAGCAGCCAAGGGACCACCGAAGAGGATGGCTACACCTTC. Its protein is CASSQGTTEEDGYTF.

The chain combines TRBV5-1 with TRBJ2-1; TRBD2 agrees at 8 bases. The CDR3 covers 16 residues. J gave up 3 bases and V 0 bases, and 5 bases lay outside the gene matches. From germline, CDR1 is SGHRS and CDR2 YFSETQ. CDR3 amino acids: CASSLDGAGGYNEQFF. The CDR3 nucleotides are TGCGCCAGCAGCTTGGACGGGGCGGGGGGCTACAATGAGCAGTTCTTC.

The chain has TRBV5-1 and TRBJ1-6; no clear D gene. The germline V gene has CDR1 SGHRS and CDR2 YFSETQ. The V and J ends lost 0 bases and 4 bases respectively, with 11 bases between them. The CDR3 runs to 16 residues. In DNA, the CDR3 is TGCGCCAGCAGCTTGGCGGGAGTCAGGTATAATTCACCCCTCCACTTT. This translates into CASSLAGVRYNSPLHF.

The chain combines TRBV19 with TRBJ2-2, with 11 positions matching TRBD2. The CDR3 has 16 residues. Germline V lookup: CDR1 LNHDA, CDR2 SQIVND (reference sequence). V was clipped by 7 bases and J by 6 bases; unmatched bases: 10. CDR3 nucleotides: TGTGCCAGTATCCCTTCTACGACTAGCGGGGCCGGGGAGCTGTTTTTT. This sequence encodes CASIPSTTSGAGELFF.

This clone was seen a handful of times. This chain links TRBV12-3 or TRBV12-4 with TRBJ1-2; a possible D gene is TRBD1 (6 bases). V gave up 6 bases and J gave up 8 bases, with 16 bases separating them. This CDR3 spans 13 amino acids. The CDR3 DNA follows: TGTGCCAGCAGCCAGGGGCAAAATCAAGGCTACACCTTC. This sequence encodes CASSQGQNQGYTF.

This clone was detected only a few times. The J gene is TRBJ1-5, the V gene TRBV4-3; TRBD1 aligns across 7 bases. CDR3 length: 16 residues. Trimming removed 3 bases from V and 4 bases from J; junction bases left unmatched: 9. Per germline, CDR1 LGHNA and CDR2 YSLEER. The CDR3 region has the DNA TGCGCCAGCAGCCAGCGTCGGACAGGCCAAAATCAGCCCCAGCATTTT. Protein product: CASSQRRTGQNQPQHF.

The chain links TRBV27 to TRBJ2-2, with 7 bases aligning to TRBD2. Germline values: CDR1 MNHEY, CDR2 SMNVEV (reference sequence). With V trimmed by 6 bases and J by 6 bases, 7 bases remained unmatched. The CDR3 is 14 amino acids. The CDR3 DNA reads as TGTGCCAGCAGCCGGACTAGAGTCGCCGGGGAGCTGTTTTTT. It is translated as CASSRTRVAGELFF.

This clone was seen a single time. This chain uses TRBV21-1 with TRBJ2-7. TRBV21-1 is shown as a pseudogene. The CDR3 is 12 residues long. CDR3 region: CASSKVSYEQYF. The CDR3 DNA reads TGTGCCAGCAGCAAAGTCTCCTACGAGCAGTACTTC.

This clone was picked up one time. The CDR3 sequence: CASGLSQDYNSPLHF. The CDR3 DNA reads as TGTGCTAGTGGTTTGTCTCAGGACTATAATTCACCCCTCCACTTT. V and J are TRBV12-5 and TRBJ1-6; D not resolved. Trimming left V 2 bases short and J 3 bases short, with 8 bases between. Germline-derived CDR1 and CDR2 are LGHNT and FRNRAP. The CDR3 runs 15 residues.

This rearrangement joins TRBV5-1 to TRBJ2-5; D call uncertain. The CDR3 is 12 residues long. Germline V lookup: CDR1 SGHRS, CDR2 YFSETQ. The ends were cut back, 4 bases at V and 5 bases at J, with 9 bases in the middle. The CDR3 coding sequence is TGCGCCAGCAGCAACGTCGGGGAGACCCAGTACTTC. It encodes CASSNVGETQYF. The whole variable domain, remainder taken from reference TRBV5-1 and TRBJ2-5, is KAGVTQTPRYLIKTRGQQVTLSCSPISGHRSVSWYQQTPGQGLQFLFEYFSETQRNKGNFPGRFSGRQFSNSRSEMNVSTLELGDSALYLCASSNVGETQYFGPGTRLLVL.

This sequence joins TRBV30 and TRBJ1-6; 9 bases map to TRBD1. The J segment lost 7 bases and the V segment lost 1 base, leaving 2 bases of the junction unmatched. The germline V gene has CDR1 GTSNPN and CDR2 SVGIG (reference sequence). CDR3 length: 14 amino acids. CDR3 in amino acids: CAWSAGQGNSPLHF. DNA for the CDR3: TGTGCCTGGAGTGCGGGACAGGGAAATTCACCCCTCCACTTT.

This sequence joins TRBV19 and TRBJ2-2; D might be TRBD1 (6 bases). The CDR3 is 14 residues long. Looked up from germline, CDR1 is LNHDA and CDR2 is SQIVND (reference sequence). Trimming took 7 bases from V and 10 from J, leaving 19 bases between them. The CDR3 is CASKGLRGIEELFF. CDR3 coding DNA: TGTGCCAGTAAAGGCCTCAGGGGAATAGAGGAGCTGTTTTTT.

This clone has a single count. The chain uses TRBV10-3 and TRBJ2-7, with 7 bases matching TRBD1. Germline V gives CDR1 ENHRY, CDR2 SYGVKD. V was clipped by 4 bases and J by 3 bases; unmatched bases: 3. This CDR3 is 13 amino acids long. The CDR3 region has the DNA TGTGCCATCAGTGTCCGGGACAGCTACGAGCAGTACTTC. Amino acid sequence: CAISVRDSYEQYF.

The J gene is TRBJ1-4, the V gene TRBV6-5; 7 nucleotides agree with TRBD1. The CDR3 consists of 16 residues. After removal of 0 bases from V and 4 bases from J, the junction contained 5 bases not matched to a gene. Germline CDR1 and CDR2: MNHEY and SVGAGI. CDR3 sequence: CASSYSPRQGNEKLFF. The CDR3 nucleotides read TGTGCCAGCAGTTACTCCCCTAGACAGGGTAATGAAAAACTGTTTTTT.

In this sample, this clone turned up once. V gene TRBV7-2 combines with J gene TRBJ2-5; D is perhaps TRBD2 (6 bases). Looked up from germline, CDR1 is SGHTA and CDR2 is FQGNSA. Trimming left V 4 bases short and J 5 bases short, with 14 bases between. CDR3 length: 14 residues. The DNA for the CDR3 is TGTGCCAGCAGCTCACAGGAGGGTCGGGAGACCCAGTACTTC. Protein sequence: CASSSQEGRETQYF.

This chain connects TRBV28 to TRBJ1-2, with D unclear. Between the trimmed V and J ends, which lost 5 bases and 8 bases, there was a span of 9 bases. The CDR3 is made up of 11 amino acids. Germline values: CDR1 MDHEN, CDR2 SYDVKM. The CDR3 loop is CASSGLEGYTF. The CDR3, as DNA: TGTGCCAGCAGTGGCCTGGAAGGCTACACCTTC.

The rearrangement uses TRBV19 and TRBJ1-1; the match to TRBD1 covers 7 bases. The germline gives CDR1 LNHDA, CDR2 SQIVND (reference sequence). J was trimmed by 5 bases and V by 9 bases; bases with no gene match: 9. CDR3 length: 13 amino acids. The CDR3 sequence is CASRDSRGTEAFF. The DNA of the CDR3 is TGTGCCAGCAGGGACAGCCGAGGGACTGAAGCTTTCTTT.

The V call is TRBV11-2, the J call TRBJ1-2, with 7 bases fitting TRBD1. The ends lost 5 bases at V and 5 bases at J; junction bases unmatched: 17. The V gene's germline CDR1 is SGHAT and CDR2 FQNNGV. This CDR3 is built from 17 residues. CDR3 loop: CASSERRGTASLYGYTF. As DNA, the CDR3 is TGTGCCAGCAGCGAAAGGAGGGGGACAGCTAGTTTGTATGGCTACACCTTC.

The J gene is TRBJ1-4, the V gene TRBV2, with 9 bases fitting TRBD1. With V trimmed by 8 bases and J by 5 bases, 6 bases remained unmatched. The CDR3 contains 14 residues. The germline V gene encodes CDR1 SNHLY and CDR2 FYNNEI. The CDR3 DNA reads as TGTGCCAGCGTACAGGGACAGGGAAATGAAAAACTGTTTTTT. Protein: CASVQGQGNEKLFF.

CDR3 sequence reads: CASSSGETGELFF. The CDR3 region has the DNA TGTGCCAGCAGTTCGGGGGAAACCGGGGAGCTGTTTTTT. The chain employs TRBV6-5 and TRBJ2-2; D might be TRBD2 (6 bases). This CDR3 contains 13 residues. V was shortened by 4 bases and J by 5 bases, with 8 bases between the two germline ends. Germline CDR1 reads MNHEY; CDR2 reads SVGAGI.

For this clone: No conserved phenylalanine or tryptophan is present at the end of the CDR3, so a read error is the likely explanation. The DNA is left out, because the CDR3 cannot be placed on it with certainty; the CDR3 is given as TCRdb lists it. This sequence joins TRBV9 and TRBJ1-2. Looked up from germline, CDR1 is SGDLS and CDR2 is YYNGEE. Termini included, the CDR3 measures 10 amino acids. The CDR3 region is CASSVVEPSI.

This chain connects TRBV30 to TRBJ1-6; D is undetermined. In germline, CDR1 is GTSNPN, CDR2 SVGIG (reference sequence). CDR3 size: 15 residues. Trimming stripped 4 bases from V and 0 bases from J, with 10 bases between. The CDR3 protein is CAWTRGGSYNSPLHF. As DNA, the CDR3 is TGTGCCTGGACCCGGGGTGGCTCCTATAATTCACCCCTCCACTTT. Filled out from reference TRBV30 and TRBJ1-6, the complete variable domain reads SQTIHQWPATLVQPVGSPLSLECTVEGTSNPNLYWYRQAAGRGLQLLFYSVGIGQISSEVPQNLSASRPQDRQFILSSKKLLLSDSGFYLCAWTRGGSYNSPLHFGNGTRLTVT.

The V call is TRBV4-1, the J call TRBJ1-1; D is unclear. The ends were cut back, 1 base at V and 4 bases at J, with 16 bases in the middle. The CDR3 is 16 amino acids. Germline-derived CDR1 and CDR2 are MGHRA and YSYEKL. The CDR3 loop reads CASSQGSVSNRTEAFF. CDR3 nucleotide sequence: TGCGCCAGCAGCCAAGGGTCCGTAAGTAATCGCACTGAAGCTTTCTTT.

The rearrangement joins TRBV5-4 to TRBJ1-1; a weak D match, TRBD1 (5 bases). Germline V gene data show CDR1 as SGHNT and CDR2 as YYREEE (reference sequence). V was pared by 4 bases and J by 5 bases, with 12 bases between. This CDR3 region has 13 residues. The CDR3 spells CASSGGGRTEAFF. In DNA, the CDR3 is TGTGCCAGCAGCGGGGGGGGAAGGACTGAAGCTTTCTTT.

This chain uses TRBV7-4 with TRBJ1-2, with 8 bases identical to TRBD1. Losses at the gene ends were 4 bases for V and 4 bases for J; bases not matched to a gene: 8. CDR3 length: 15 residues. CDR1 and CDR2 from the germline V gene are SGHVT and SQSDAQ. In DNA, the CDR3 is TGTGCCAGCAGCTGCCGCAGGGGGCTATGCTATGGCTACACCTTC. This encodes CASSCRRGLCYGYTF.

V and J are TRBV14 and TRBJ2-2; D remains unclear. V lost 1 base and J lost 3, with 6 bases in between. The CDR3 is made up of 14 amino acids. Germline V gives CDR1 SGHDN, CDR2 FVKESK. In DNA, the CDR3 is TGTGCCAGCAGCCAAGTGTCTTACACCGGGGAGCTGTTTTTT. It encodes CASSQVSYTGELFF.

J is TRBJ1-2 and V is TRBV29-1; D is unclear. Germline-derived CDR1 and CDR2 are SQVTM and ANQGSEA. The V gene lost 4 bases and the J gene lost 5 bases, with 14 bases spanning the gap. The CDR3 contains 13 residues. The CDR3 DNA is TGCAGCGTTGCCGCGGGCGTAGTATATGGCTACACCTTC. Translation: CSVAAGVVYGYTF.